These 23 T cell receptor beta chains were all obtained from the same sample, sequenced in a study of CD8+ T cells in alopecia areata. cDNA serving as the sequencing template came from extracted, reverse transcribed RNA. Produced via immunoSEQ multiplex PCR; TCRdb's table is partial and in-frame only. The sample contains fewer than 7,500 clones, none occurring once; approximately 30% lies in the top ten. Cutaneous lymph node cells were pooled, and they were sorted using CD4, CD8alpha, NKG2D, NKG2ACE and other markers. Sequencing was done on a sample of CD8+ T cells sorted from a lymph node. All receptors derive from a C3H/HeJ mouse with alopecia areata. The strain's MHC type: H2-k.

This clone was picked up many times. Gene labels here are mouse ones. The CDR3 end lies 4 residues beyond the end of the read and is filled in from the germline J gene. The chain is built from TRBV13-3 and TRBJ2-7; a possible D gene is TRBD2 (6 bases). From germline, CDR1 is NNHDY and CDR2 SYVADS. The germline V and J ends were trimmed by 4 bases and 0 bases, with 8 bases remaining between them. This CDR3 comprises 13 residues. The CDR3 protein is CASSTGHSYEQYF. The sequenced CDR3 bases are TGTGCCAGCAGTACTGGGCACTCCTAT.

In the case of this clone: Genes and germline are mouse. Read sequence stops 4 residues before the CDR3 end, and the germline J gene provides the missing end. Different DNA sequences within this sample yield the same CDR3. The V call is TRBV5, the J call TRBJ2-4; possibly TRBD2 for D (7 bases). Per germline, CDR1 LGHNA and CDR2 YNLKQL (reference sequence). The CDR3 length is 16 residues. Trimming shortened V by 1 base and J by 2 bases, and 13 bases separated the two germline ends. CDR3 DNA, as far as it was read: TGTGCCAGCAGCCAAGGTGGGGGGCGCTTTCAAAAC. Protein: CASSQGGGRFQN. The whole CDR3 sequence reads CASSQGGGRFQNTLYF.

This clone has just a few counts. Any gene name here is a mouse gene name. The CDR3 goes on 4 residues after the read ends, and that part is filled in from the germline J gene. V usage is TRBV13-2 and J usage is TRBJ2-5; TRBD2 agrees at 9 bases. There are 13 residues in the CDR3. CDR1 and CDR2 (germline): NNHNN, SYGAGS (reference sequence). The sequenced part of the CDR3 DNA is TGTGCCAGCAGCTTCGACTGGGGGGAC. It is translated as CASSFDWGD. The whole CDR3 sequence reads CASSFDWGDTQYF.

This clone was observed many times. Any gene name here is a mouse gene name. The read is 4 residues too short to cover the CDR3 end, so that end is filled in from the germline J gene. This chain connects TRBV4 to TRBJ2-1; 13 bases align to TRBD2. Germline CDR1 reads LGHDT; CDR2 reads YNNKQL (reference sequence). The CDR3 has 14 amino acids. The junction had 1 base not matched to a gene; V was cut back by 5 bases and J by 6 bases. CDR3 region: CASSRDWGGAEQFF. Partial CDR3 DNA: TGTGCCAGCAGCCGGGACTGGGGGGGTGCT. Looking up the rest from reference TRBV4 and TRBJ2-1 gives the full variable domain: ETAVFQTPNYHVTQVGNEVSFNCKQTLGHDTMYWYKQDSKKLLKIMFSYNNKQLIVNETVPRRFSPQSSDKAHLNLRIKSVEPEDSAVYLCASSRDWGGAEQFFGPGTRLTVL.

This clone was counted a few times. Germline and genes: mouse. The sequenced fragment ends 4 residues before the CDR3 boundary, so the rest is inferred from the germline J gene. The V gene is TRBV1, the J gene TRBJ2-1; 8 bases agree with TRBD2. Germline lookup yields CDR1 NSQYPW and CDR2 LRSPGD (reference sequence). The CDR3 has 16 residues. After removal of 0 bases from V and 4 bases from J, the junction contained 5 bases not matched to a gene. CDR3 bases read: TGCACCTGCAGTGCAGATCTGGGGGGAAGATATGCT. This codes for CTCSADLGGRYA. The whole CDR3 protein reads CTCSADLGGRYAEQFF.

By frequency in the sample, this clone is medium-sized. Gene names denote mouse genes. The observed sequence ends 4 residues before the CDR3 terminus, with the missing tail filled in from the germline J gene. The rearrangement joins TRBV16 to TRBJ2-1; 9 bases map to TRBD2. The CDR3 has 16 residues. Looked up from germline, CDR1 is SGHSA and CDR2 is FRNQAP. J gave up 3 bases and V 0 bases, and 3 bases lay outside the gene matches. The CDR3 protein is CASSLDWGGGYAEQFF. The CDR3 DNA, read in part, is TGTGCAAGCAGCTTAGACTGGGGGGGAGGCTATGCT.

The table lists this clone with many counts. The gene names here belong to mouse. Read coverage stops 4 residues before the CDR3 terminus; the germline J gene supplies the remainder. The V call is TRBV31, the J call TRBJ2-7; TRBD2 matches 9 bases. This CDR3 is 11 amino acids long. The V gene's germline CDR1 is GKSSPN and CDR2 SITVG. CDR3 bases read: TGTGCCTGGACTGGGGGGGAT. As protein: CAWTGGD. Given in full, the CDR3 is CAWTGGDEQYF.

In this sample, this clone turned up many times. The listed genes are named as in mouse. The CDR3 region is CASSGTGAYEQYF. CDR3 DNA, as far as it was read: TGTGCCAGCTCTGGGACAGGGGCCTAT. This chain joins TRBV12-2 and TRBJ2-7; 10 bases map to TRBD1. The read falls 4 residues short of the CDR3 end, and the missing part is taken from the germline J gene. Germline lookup yields CDR1 SGHLS and CDR2 HYDKME. This CDR3 spans 13 amino acids. After removal of 3 bases from V and 2 bases from J, the junction contained 0 bases not matched to a gene.

This clone was seen ten or more times. Mouse names are used for the genes. The read ends 4 residues before the CDR3 terminus; that terminus is restored from the germline J gene. The chain uses TRBV3 and TRBJ2-5; 8 positions match TRBD2. This CDR3 is 14 amino acids long. The V gene end was trimmed by 4 bases and the J gene end by 3 bases; junction bases not matched to a gene: 3. CDR1 is SNHLY, CDR2 FYNGKV, per germline (reference sequence). CDR3: CASSSHWGQDTQYF. The CDR3 bases that were read are TGTGCCAGCAGCTCACACTGGGGGCAAGAC.

This clone was seen a handful of times. These gene names are mouse names. Incomplete CDR3 DNA: TGTGCCAGCAGCCAAGACTGGAAAAACACCGGG. This translates into CASSQDWKNTG. The full CDR3 reads CASSQDWKNTGQLYF. The chain uses TRBV2 and TRBJ2-2, with unresolved D. The read ends 4 residues early relative to the CDR3; the germline J gene fills the gap. The V end was cut by 0 bases, the J end by 1 base, with 6 bases between. This CDR3 region has 15 residues. The germline V gene has CDR1 LGHNA and CDR2 YSYQKL.

Ten or more counts support this clone. The gene names given are mouse names. The CDR3 end is not reached by the read, which stops 4 residues before it; the germline J gene fills it in. The gene calls are TRBV13-3 and TRBJ2-3; 8 nucleotides match TRBD2. The CDR3 consists of 16 residues. With V trimmed by 0 bases and J by 1 base, 4 bases remained unmatched. CDR1 is NNHDY, CDR2 SYVADS, per germline. CDR3 amino acids: CASSDGGGAGAETLYF. The sequenced part of the CDR3 DNA is TGTGCCAGCAGTGATGGGGGGGGCGCGGGTGCAGAA.

This clone appeared a few times. Germline and genes: mouse. The read comes to an end 4 residues before the CDR3 does, leaving the germline J gene to fill in the end. The rearrangement uses TRBV5 and TRBJ2-4; 8 bases are a match to TRBD2. The CDR3 is made up of 14 amino acids. Germline V lookup: CDR1 LGHNA, CDR2 YNLKQL (reference sequence). The V segment lost 3 bases and the J segment 1 base; nucleotides outside the gene matches: 0. The CDR3 DNA, read in part, is TGTGCCAGCAGCCAGGACTGGGGTCAAAAC. It is translated as CASSQDWGQN. The CDR3, in full, reads CASSQDWGQNTLYF.

This clone has at least ten counts. Gene names are mouse gene names. Coverage ceases 4 residues before the CDR3 finishes, and the germline J gene fills in the end. The chain employs TRBV13-1 and TRBJ1-2; D is perhaps TRBD1 (6 bases). The germline CDR1 and CDR2 sequences are NSHNY and SYGAGN. Trimming removed 1 base from V and 0 bases from J, with 7 bases in between. This CDR3 has 14 amino acids. CDR3 DNA (partial): TGTGCCAGCAGTGATCAGGGGTCAAACTCC. Its translation: CASSDQGSNS. Given in full, the CDR3 is CASSDQGSNSDYTF.

A word on this clone: The gene symbols are mouse symbols. Read coverage stops 4 residues before the CDR3 terminus; the germline J gene supplies the remainder. The chain carries TRBV13-3 and TRBJ2-4; tentative D call: TRBD1 (5 bases). Trimming removed 3 bases at V and 2 bases at J, with 7 bases between. The germline V gene encodes CDR1 NNHDY and CDR2 SYVADS. The CDR3 is made up of 13 amino acids. The CDR3 here is CASSVTVQNTLYF. The part of the CDR3 DNA that was read is TGTGCCAGCAGTGTGACAGTTCAAAAC.

There are many counts of this clone. Gene names follow the mouse nomenclature. The read is 4 residues too short to cover the CDR3 end, so that end is filled in from the germline J gene. The V and J genes are TRBV13-2 and TRBJ1-1; unclear D gene. The CDR3 spans 12 residues. CDR1 and CDR2 (germline): NNHNN, SYGAGS (reference sequence). V shed 0 bases and J shed 3 bases, with 3 bases lying between them. This CDR3 reads CASGDADTEVFF. The CDR3 bases that were read are TGTGCCAGCGGTGATGCAGACACA.

This clone was observed many times. Gene names are mouse gene names. The CDR3 end lies 3 residues beyond the end of the read and is filled in from the germline J gene. The genes are TRBV13-3 and TRBJ1-6; possibly TRBD1 for D (6 bases). TRBJ1-6 is noted as an ORF with a role that remains uncertain. The CDR3 covers 14 residues. CDR1 NNHDY and CDR2 SYVADS come from the germline V gene. Trimming removed 5 bases at V and 7 bases at J, with 13 bases between. CDR3: CASRTGTGNSPLYF. The sequenced CDR3 bases are TGTGCCAGCAGAACAGGGACTGGGAATTCGCCC.

This clone was observed many times. The genes and germline here are from mouse. Read sequence stops 4 residues before the CDR3 end, and the germline J gene provides the missing end. The V and J genes are TRBV1 and TRBJ1-1; 9 bases match TRBD1. V lost 4 bases and J lost 1; bases outside the gene matches: 1. Germline CDR1 NSQYPW, CDR2 LRSPGD (reference sequence). The CDR3 consists of 14 residues. CDR3 loop: CTCSEDRGNTEVFF. The CDR3 DNA, read in part, is TGCACCTGCAGTGAGGACAGGGGAAACACA. Combining the CDR3 with reference TRBV1 and TRBJ1-1 gives the whole variable domain VTLLEQNPRWRLVPRGQAVNLRCILKNSQYPWMSWYQQDLQKQLQWLFTLRSPGDKEVKSLPGADYLATRVTDTELRLQVANMSQGRTLYCTCSEDRGNTEVFFGKGTRLTVV.

This clone has ten or more counts. Each gene name is a mouse one. CDR3 DNA (partial): TGTGCCAGCGGTGATGACTGGGGGGGTAACCAAGAC. It translates to CASGDDWGGNQD. The complete CDR3 sequence is CASGDDWGGNQDTQYF. This chain uses TRBV13-2 with TRBJ2-5; the match to TRBD2 covers 10 bases. The CDR3 end falls 4 residues outside the read, so it is completed with the germline J gene. CDR1 is NNHNN and CDR2 is SYGAGS in the germline V gene (reference sequence). The CDR3 extends over 16 amino acids. The ends lost 0 bases at V and 0 bases at J; junction bases unmatched: 1.

In this sample, this clone turned up a few times. Gene labels here are mouse ones. The read ends 4 residues shy of where the CDR3 ends; the end is completed using the germline J gene. The J gene is TRBJ2-1, the V gene TRBV1; 10 nucleotides match TRBD2. V dropped 0 bases and J dropped 6; count of bases not matched to a gene: 5. The CDR3 runs 16 residues. Germline CDR1 reads NSQYPW; CDR2 reads LRSPGD (reference sequence). The CDR3 region is CTCSADSGGAGAEQFF. The part of the CDR3 DNA that was read is TGCACCTGCAGTGCAGATTCTGGGGGGGCAGGTGCT.

Comment on this clone: Germline and genes: mouse. The observed sequence ends 4 residues before the CDR3 terminus, with the missing tail filled in from the germline J gene. This chain joins TRBV5 and TRBJ2-4; the match to TRBD2 covers 12 bases. Germline V CDR1 and CDR2: LGHNA, YNLKQL (reference sequence). V shed 4 bases and J 0 bases; nucleotides not matched to a gene: 2. The CDR3 runs to 16 residues. The sequenced CDR3 bases are TGTGCCAGCAGCCTCGGGACTGGGGGGAGTCAAAAC. It specifies CASSLGTGGSQN. The whole CDR3 sequence is CASSLGTGGSQNTLYF.

This clone turned up a few times. Germline and genes here are mouse. The read ends 4 residues early relative to the CDR3; the germline J gene fills the gap. The chain combines TRBV14 with TRBJ2-7; D may be TRBD2 (7 bases). In germline, CDR1 is SGHDT, CDR2 FRDEAV. This CDR3 region has 14 residues. The V end lost 2 bases, the J end lost 0 bases, and 9 bases lay between the germline ends. Incomplete CDR3 DNA: TGTGCCAGCAGTTTAGGGGGGCCCTCCTAT. Translated, it gives CASSLGGPSY. The entire CDR3 is CASSLGGPSYEQYF.

The sample holds many counts of this clone. The gene symbols are mouse symbols. The read halts 4 residues ahead of the CDR3 end, with the missing end drawn from the germline J gene. The V call is TRBV17, the J call TRBJ2-5, with TRBD2 matching 13 bases. Germline loops: CDR1 MNHDT, CDR2 YYDKIL. The CDR3 covers 16 residues. The CDR3 loop is CASSSGTGGGEDTQYF. The CDR3 DNA, read in part, is TGTGCTAGCAGTAGTGGGACTGGGGGGGGCGAAGAC.

This clone was detected many times. Genes and germline come from the mouse. With the read ending 4 residues before the CDR3 end, the germline J gene is used to fill in that end. V and J are TRBV13-3 and TRBJ2-5; D might be TRBD2 (5 bases). In germline, CDR1 is NNHDY, CDR2 SYVADS. Trimming shortened V by 3 bases and J by 1 base, and 6 bases separated the two germline ends. This CDR3 is built from 13 residues. The sequenced part of the CDR3 DNA is TGTGCCAGCAGTGCTGGGTACCAAGAC. Protein: CASSAGYQD. The CDR3 in full is CASSAGYQDTQYF. Complete variable domain (other parts from reference TRBV13-3 and TRBJ2-5): EAAVTQSPRSKVAVTGGKVTLSCHQTNNHDYMYWYRQDTGHGLRLIHYSYVADSTEKGDIPDGYKASRPSQENFSLILELASLSQTAVYFCASSAGYQDTQYFGPGTRLLVL.